The 18 T cell receptor beta chains below all came from one sample that was sequenced in a study of technical replicates of blood from a handful of donors. Using immunoSEQ multiplex PCR, the repertoire was profiled, and TCRdb retains in-frame clones only, with some absent. The sample has about 70,000 clones, approximately 98% seen once; the top ten hold roughly 0.2%. Sequencing input: T cells isolated from PBMCs. The receptors here all came from a human donor in good health.

The genes are TRBV30 and TRBJ2-7, with 7 bases matching TRBD2. The CDR3 loop spans 12 amino acids. Losses at the gene ends were 3 bases for V and 3 bases for J; bases not matched to a gene: 2. Germline CDR1 is GTSNPN and CDR2 is SVGIG (reference sequence). This CDR3 is CAWRGGNYEQYF. The DNA for the CDR3 is TGTGCCTGGAGGGGGGGGAACTACGAGCAGTACTTC.

The V gene is TRBV29-1, the J gene TRBJ1-1; D is undetermined. The CDR3 is 14 amino acids. CDR1 and CDR2 (germline): SQVTM, ANQGSEA. V dropped 5 bases and J dropped 0 bases, with 13 bases sitting between them. This chain's CDR3 is CSVRSAGVNTEAFF. In DNA form, the CDR3 reads TGCAGCGTTCGGTCGGCCGGAGTGAACACTGAAGCTTTCTTT.

The chain carries TRBV5-1 and TRBJ2-1; D uncertain. Germline V gives CDR1 SGHRS, CDR2 YFSETQ. V was pared by 0 bases and J by 0 bases, with 10 bases between. The CDR3 runs to 16 residues. For the CDR3, the DNA is TGCGCCAGCAGCTTGGATTCGCGCTACTCCTACAATGAGCAGTTCTTC. Protein sequence: CASSLDSRYSYNEQFF.

This sequence joins TRBV2 and TRBJ2-2; D gene ambiguous. V was cut by 1 base and J by 7 bases, with 10 bases left in between. CDR1 is SNHLY, CDR2 FYNNEI, per germline. The CDR3 has 14 amino acids. CDR3 amino acids: CASSEVGGVGELFF. The DNA of the CDR3 is TGTGCCAGCAGTGAAGTAGGCGGCGTCGGGGAGCTGTTTTTT.

This clone was recorded only once. The chain joins TRBV4-1 to TRBJ2-4; tentative D call: TRBD2 (5 bases). The CDR3 length is 14 residues. Trimming removed 0 bases from V and 10 bases from J, with 13 bases in between. Germline CDR1 reads MGHRA; CDR2 reads YSYEKL. In nucleotides, the CDR3 is TGCGCCAGCAGCCAAGATGGGGTCAGGAGGATTCAGTACTTC. Protein: CASSQDGVRRIQYF.

The chain has TRBV15 and TRBJ2-3; 7 bases map to TRBD2. The V and J ends lost 1 base and 1 base, in that order; junction bases with no gene match: 2. This CDR3 region has 15 residues. The germline CDR1 and CDR2 sequences are LNHNV and YYDKDF (reference sequence). DNA for the CDR3: TGTGCCACCAGCAGAGTTGGGGGGGGCACAGATACGCAGTATTTT. Its protein is CATSRVGGGTDTQYF.

The CDR3 coding sequence is TGTGCCTGGAGTGTACTTTCGGCCTACAATGAGCAGTTCTTC. Encoded protein: CAWSVLSAYNEQFF. The V and J genes are TRBV30 and TRBJ2-1, with D unclear. This CDR3 comprises 14 residues. Germline V gene data show CDR1 as GTSNPN and CDR2 as SVGIG (reference sequence). With 0 bases removed from V and 2 bases from J, the gap between germline ends came to 8 bases.

The chain carries TRBV27 and TRBJ2-1, with 12 bases fitting TRBD1. The germline V gene has CDR1 MNHEY and CDR2 SMNVEV (reference sequence). V was clipped by 7 bases and J by 8 bases; unmatched bases: 9. This CDR3 region has 15 residues. Written as DNA, the CDR3 is TGTGCCAGCACTTCCGGGACAGGGGGCCTGGATGAGCAGTTCTTC. Protein: CASTSGTGGLDEQFF.

The table lists this clone with a count of one. V gene TRBV7-2 combines with J gene TRBJ1-5; TRBD1 aligns across 7 bases. The CDR3 loop spans 16 amino acids. Trimming removed 5 bases from V and 1 base from J; junction bases left unmatched: 8. CDR1 and CDR2 from the germline V gene are SGHTA and FQGNSA. The CDR3 protein is CASSPDRDRSNQPQHF. The CDR3 DNA sequence: TGTGCCAGCAGCCCAGACAGGGACCGGAGCAATCAGCCCCAGCATTTT.

V is TRBV9 and J is TRBJ2-1; D is possibly TRBD2 (6 bases). The CDR3 spans 15 residues. Germline CDR1 reads SGDLS; CDR2 reads YYNGEE. Trimming pared 0 bases from V and 5 bases from J, leaving 12 bases between. The CDR3 here is CASSVAPLAHNEQFF. The DNA for the CDR3 is TGTGCCAGCAGCGTAGCTCCCCTAGCGCACAATGAGCAGTTCTTC. Supplemented by reference TRBV9 and TRBJ2-1, the full variable domain reads DSGVTQTPKHLITATGQRVTLRCSPRSGDLSVYWYQQSLDQGLQFLIQYYNGEERAKGNILERFSAQQFPDLHSELNLSSLELGDSALYFCASSVAPLAHNEQFFGPGTRLTVL.

The chain joins TRBV6-1 to TRBJ2-7; no firm D call. CDR1 is MNHNS and CDR2 is SASEGT in the germline V gene. This CDR3 has 11 amino acids. Between the trimmed V and J ends, which lost 4 bases and 4 bases, there was a span of 5 bases. The CDR3 here is CASSVSYEQYF. The CDR3 DNA follows: TGTGCCAGCAGTGTTAGTTACGAGCAGTACTTC.

This chain connects TRBV18 to TRBJ1-1, with D tentatively TRBD1 (6 bases). There are 14 residues in the CDR3. V dropped 1 base and J dropped 4 bases, with 10 bases sitting between them. Germline V lookup: CDR1 KGHSH, CDR2 LQKENI. CDR3 residues: CASSPRGQITEAFF. The CDR3 DNA reads as TGTGCCAGCTCACCACGCGGACAGATCACTGAAGCTTTCTTT.

J is TRBJ1-1 and V is TRBV19, with D unresolved. CDR3 length: 13 residues. V gave up 6 bases and J gave up 6 bases, with 14 bases separating them. CDR1 is LNHDA, CDR2 SQIVND, per germline (reference sequence). The CDR3 nucleotides are TGTGCCAGTAGACCCGGTAGGAGCCCTGAAGCTTTCTTT. Its protein is CASRPGRSPEAFF. The full variable domain, rest sourced from reference TRBV19 and TRBJ1-1, is DGGITQSPKYLFRKEGQNVTLSCEQNLNHDAMYWYRQDPGQGLRLIYYSQIVNDFQKGDIAEGYSVSREKKESFPLTVTSAQKNPTAFYLCASRPGRSPEAFFGQGTRLTVV.

This clone was picked up one time. This chain uses TRBV29-1 with TRBJ2-7; the match to TRBD1 covers 7 bases. Germline CDR1 reads SQVTM; CDR2 reads ANQGSEA. J lost 3 bases, V lost 7 bases, and 9 bases had no gene match. The CDR3 consists of 13 residues. The CDR3 sequence: CSARDTGDYEQYF. The CDR3 DNA reads as TGCAGCGCCCGAGATACAGGGGACTACGAGCAGTACTTC.

The chain recombines TRBV9 with TRBJ1-2; 8 nucleotides line up with TRBD1. Germline V gene sequence: CDR1 SGDLS, CDR2 YYNGEE. With V trimmed by 4 bases and J by 3 bases, 11 bases remained unmatched. This CDR3 comprises 16 residues. CDR3: CASSPRPGTGHYGYTF. In DNA, the CDR3 is TGTGCCAGCAGCCCTCGTCCCGGGACAGGTCACTATGGCTACACCTTC.

The chain links TRBV20-1 to TRBJ1-2; D uncertain. CDR3 length equals 11 residues. Looked up from germline, CDR1 is DFQATT and CDR2 is SNEGSKA (reference sequence). Trimming removed 7 bases from V and 6 bases from J, with 12 bases in between. The CDR3 DNA is TGCAGTGTCGGGAGATTTAATGGCTACACCTTC. Protein product: CSVGRFNGYTF.

The J gene is TRBJ2-3, the V gene TRBV6-5, with a weak D call TRBD1 (6 bases). In germline, CDR1 is MNHEY, CDR2 SVGAGI. V was trimmed by 5 bases and J by 1 base, leaving 10 bases between them. The CDR3 length is 14 residues. The CDR3, as DNA: TGTGCCAGCAGTCTAGGGGGTGGCACAGATACGCAGTATTTT. This translates into CASSLGGGTDTQYF.

The chain recombines TRBV7-2 with TRBJ2-7; 9 bases align to TRBD2. The CDR3 loop spans 14 amino acids. Germline V gives CDR1 SGHTA, CDR2 FQGNSA. V was clipped by 4 bases and J by 6 bases; unmatched bases: 7. The CDR3 is CASSSAGGPGEQYF. The CDR3 nucleotides are TGTGCCAGCAGCTCAGCGGGAGGCCCTGGCGAGCAGTACTTC.